This TCR beta chain was identified during a study of cytomegalovirus exposure and HLA in healthy donors. Comments on this clone: The antigen remains unidentified.

The V and J ends lost 8 bases and 2 bases, in that order; junction bases with no gene match: 10. The V gene's germline CDR1 is SGHAT and CDR2 FQDESV (reference sequence). There are 15 residues in the CDR3. 60 Vbeta and 13 Jbeta primers were used in PCR. TCRdb's copy holds only in-frame clones and misses some; the assay was immunoSEQ multiplex PCR. The profile shows about 120,000 clones, roughly 80% of them singletons. Findings and limits, study-wide: In a later analysis, TCR beta V- and J-gene trimming was associated with a missense DCLRE1C variant. It is likely that the observed cluster of highly shared sequence variants was a sequencing artifact.

The donors gave bone marrow, and they were healthy. Whereas donors were nominally healthy upon sampling, unrecorded immune exposures were probable. The clonotype originates from a man aged 50-60 years in good health and CMV-seropositive. The source material was PBMCs. V and J are TRBV11-1 and TRBJ2-7, with 9 bases that match TRBD1. The CDR3: CASGEGQGFPYEQYF. In nucleotides, the CDR3 is TGTGCCAGCGGCGAGGGACAGGGCTTTCCCTACGAGCAGTACTTC.